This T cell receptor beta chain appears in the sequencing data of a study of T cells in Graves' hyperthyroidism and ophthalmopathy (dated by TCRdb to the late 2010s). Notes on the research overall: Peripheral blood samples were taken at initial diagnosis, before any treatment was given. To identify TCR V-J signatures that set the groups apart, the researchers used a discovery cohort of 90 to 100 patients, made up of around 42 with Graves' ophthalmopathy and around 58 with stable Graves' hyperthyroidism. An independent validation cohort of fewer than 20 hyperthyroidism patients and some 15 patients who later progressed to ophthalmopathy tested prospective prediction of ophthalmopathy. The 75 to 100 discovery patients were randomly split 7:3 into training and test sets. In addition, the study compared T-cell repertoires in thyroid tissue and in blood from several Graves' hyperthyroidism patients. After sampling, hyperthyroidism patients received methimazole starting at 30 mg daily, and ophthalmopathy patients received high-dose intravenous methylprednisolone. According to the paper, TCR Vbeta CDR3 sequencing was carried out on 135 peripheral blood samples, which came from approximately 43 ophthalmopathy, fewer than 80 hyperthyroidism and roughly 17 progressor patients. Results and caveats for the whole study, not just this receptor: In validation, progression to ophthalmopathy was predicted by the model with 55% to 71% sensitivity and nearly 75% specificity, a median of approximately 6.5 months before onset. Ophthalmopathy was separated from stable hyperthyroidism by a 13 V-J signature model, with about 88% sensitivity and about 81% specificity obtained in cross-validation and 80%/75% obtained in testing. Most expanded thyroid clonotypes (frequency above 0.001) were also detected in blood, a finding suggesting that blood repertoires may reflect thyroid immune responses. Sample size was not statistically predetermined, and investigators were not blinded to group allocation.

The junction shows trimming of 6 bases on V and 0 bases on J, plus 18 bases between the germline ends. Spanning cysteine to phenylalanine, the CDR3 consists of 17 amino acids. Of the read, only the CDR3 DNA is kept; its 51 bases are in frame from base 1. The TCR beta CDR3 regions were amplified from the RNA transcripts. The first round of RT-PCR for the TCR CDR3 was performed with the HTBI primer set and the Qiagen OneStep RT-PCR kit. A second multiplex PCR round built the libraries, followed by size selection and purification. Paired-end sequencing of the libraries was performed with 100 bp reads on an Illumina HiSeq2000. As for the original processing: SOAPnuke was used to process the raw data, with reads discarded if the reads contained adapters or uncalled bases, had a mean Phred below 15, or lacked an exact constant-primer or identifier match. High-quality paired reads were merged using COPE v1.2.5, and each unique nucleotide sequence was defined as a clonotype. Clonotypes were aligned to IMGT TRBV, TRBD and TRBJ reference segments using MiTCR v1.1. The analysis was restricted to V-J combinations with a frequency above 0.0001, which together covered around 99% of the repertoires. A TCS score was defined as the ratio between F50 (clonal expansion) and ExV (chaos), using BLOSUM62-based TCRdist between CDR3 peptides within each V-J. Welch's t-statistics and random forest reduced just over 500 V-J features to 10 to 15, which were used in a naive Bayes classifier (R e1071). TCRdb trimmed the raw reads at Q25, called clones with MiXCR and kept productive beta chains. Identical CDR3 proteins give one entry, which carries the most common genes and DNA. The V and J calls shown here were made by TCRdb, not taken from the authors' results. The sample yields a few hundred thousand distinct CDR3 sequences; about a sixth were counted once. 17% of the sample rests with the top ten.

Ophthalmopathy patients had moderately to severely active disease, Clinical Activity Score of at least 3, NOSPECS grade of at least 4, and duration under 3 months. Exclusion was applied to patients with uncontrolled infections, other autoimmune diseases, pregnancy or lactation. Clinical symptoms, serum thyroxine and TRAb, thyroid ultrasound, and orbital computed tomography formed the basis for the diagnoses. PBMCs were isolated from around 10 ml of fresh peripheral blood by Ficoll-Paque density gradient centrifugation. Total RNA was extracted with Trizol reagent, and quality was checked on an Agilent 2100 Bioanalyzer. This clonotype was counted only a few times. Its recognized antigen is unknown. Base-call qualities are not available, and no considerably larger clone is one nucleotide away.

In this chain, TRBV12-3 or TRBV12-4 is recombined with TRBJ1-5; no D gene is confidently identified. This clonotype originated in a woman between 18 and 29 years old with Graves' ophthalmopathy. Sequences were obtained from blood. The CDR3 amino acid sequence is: CASSFGVGGLSNQPQHF. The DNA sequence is TGTGCCAGCAGCTTCGGGGTGGGAGGGCTTAGCAATCAGCCCCAGCATTTT.